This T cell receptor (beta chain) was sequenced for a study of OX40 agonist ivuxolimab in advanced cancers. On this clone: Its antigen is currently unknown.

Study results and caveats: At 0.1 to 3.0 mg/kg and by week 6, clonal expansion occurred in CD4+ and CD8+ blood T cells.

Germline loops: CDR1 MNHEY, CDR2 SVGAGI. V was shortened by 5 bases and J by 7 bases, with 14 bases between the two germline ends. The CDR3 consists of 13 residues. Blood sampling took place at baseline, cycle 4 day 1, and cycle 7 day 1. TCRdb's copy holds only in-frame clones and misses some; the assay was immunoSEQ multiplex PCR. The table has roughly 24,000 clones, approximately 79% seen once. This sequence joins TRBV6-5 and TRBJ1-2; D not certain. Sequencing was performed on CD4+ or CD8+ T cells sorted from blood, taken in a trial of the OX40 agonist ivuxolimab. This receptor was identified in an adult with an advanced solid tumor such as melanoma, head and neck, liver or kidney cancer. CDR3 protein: CASSPQHGGGYTF. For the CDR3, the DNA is TGTGCCAGCAGTCCCCAACATGGAGGTGGCTACACCTTC.